The rows below give T cell receptor beta chains drawn from one sample of a study of blood T cell repertoires in COVID-19. Using immunoSEQ multiplex PCR, the repertoire was profiled, and TCRdb retains in-frame clones only, with some absent. Altogether nearly 60,000 clones are present, 70% to 90% being singletons, with the ten largest covering around 5.1%. The material sequenced was peripheral blood. These receptors came from a man aged 40-50 years with active COVID-19. CDR3s include the opening cysteine and the closing phenylalanine or tryptophan. Fields, in order: D gene, J gene, V gene, clone size, CDR3 protein, CDR3 DNA. A D gene is named only where the DNA matches it firmly. The listing skips clone size in some rows; elsewhere it reads once, few, many or a size class.

>.|TRBJ2-3|TRBV6-5|once
CASSPPGLDTQYF
TGTGCCAGCAGCCCCCCCGGTTTGGATACGCAGTATTTT
>.|TRBJ1-2|TRBV20-1|.
CSAPGILGYTF
TGCAGTGCCCCGGGGATCCTTGGCTACACCTTC
>TRBD2|TRBJ2-1|TRBV5-4|.
CASNPSGRSGNEQFF
TGTGCCAGCAACCCTAGCGGGAGAAGTGGTAATGAGCAGTTCTTC
>.|TRBJ1-1|TRBV29-1|.
CSVEGPHNFNTEAFF
TGCAGCGTTGAGGGCCCCCACAACTTTAACACTGAAGCTTTCTTT
>TRBD1|TRBJ2-5|TRBV7-9|.
CASSPFLGTGEETQYF
TGTGCCAGCAGCCCGTTCCTCGGGACAGGGGAGGAGACCCAGTACTTC
>.|TRBJ1-2|TRBV25-1|.
CASSERYSYGYTF
TGTGCCAGCAGTGAACGGTACTCCTATGGCTACACCTTC
>TRBD1|TRBJ1-5|TRBV18|once
CASRDSYQPQHF
TGTGCCAGCCGGGACAGCTATCAGCCCCAGCATTTT
>TRBD1|TRBJ1-2|TRBV27|.
CASSQGQGTVYGYTF
TGTGCCAGCAGTCAGGGACAGGGCACCGTCTATGGCTACACCTTC
>TRBD2|TRBJ2-5|TRBV10-1|.
CASSDPGTSGLQETQYF
TGCGCCAGCAGTGACCCCGGGACTAGCGGGTTACAAGAGACCCAGTACTTC
>TRBD2|TRBJ2-5|TRBV5-1|.
CASSFEAGVETQYF
TGCGCCAGCAGCTTTGAAGCGGGAGTAGAGACCCAGTACTTC
>.|TRBJ1-1|TRBV3-1/TRBV3-2|once
CASSQLRNTEAFF
TGTGCCAGCAGCCAACTACGAAACACTGAAGCTTTCTTT
>.|TRBJ2-3|TRBV2|.
CASRLVISDTQYF
TGTGCCAGCCGACTAGTCATTTCAGATACGCAGTATTTT
>TRBD2|TRBJ2-5|TRBV4-2|.
CASSQVGAAGGRETQYF
TGTGCCAGCAGCCAAGTGGGTGCAGCGGGGGGCCGAGAGACCCAGTACTTC
>.|TRBJ1-5|TRBV28|once
CASRDSEQPQHF
TGTGCCAGCAGGGACAGTGAACAGCCCCAGCATTTT
>.|TRBJ2-5|TRBV10-3|.
CAISELGGQETQYF
TGTGCCATCAGTGAGCTTGGCGGTCAAGAGACCCAGTACTTC
>.|TRBJ1-2|TRBV6-5|.
CASSWETIYGYTF
TGTGCCAGCAGTTGGGAGACGATCTATGGCTACACCTTC
>.|TRBJ1-1|TRBV20-1|.
CSASGNTEAFF
TGCAGTGCTTCCGGGAACACTGAAGCTTTCTTT
>TRBD2|TRBJ2-2|TRBV19|.
CASSVWPPLAGVPGELFF
TGTGCCAGTAGTGTTTGGCCCCCACTAGCGGGAGTCCCCGGGGAGCTGTTTTTT
>.|TRBJ2-7|TRBV6-5|few
CASSRAGDSYEQYF
TGTGCCAGCAGTCGGGCGGGTGACTCCTACGAGCAGTACTTC
>.|TRBJ1-5|TRBV12-3/TRBV12-4|.
CASSLNEGQPQHF
TGTGCCAGCAGTTTGAACGAGGGTCAGCCCCAGCATTTT
>TRBD1|TRBJ1-1|TRBV18|.
CASSISQGGSMNTEAFF
TGTGCCAGCTCGATCTCACAGGGGGGGTCGATGAACACTGAAGCTTTCTTT
>TRBD2|TRBJ2-7|TRBV29-1|.
CSVVSGSNEQYF
TGCAGCGTTGTTAGCGGGAGCAACGAGCAGTACTTC
>.|TRBJ1-6|TRBV5-5|few
CASSFQGGNSPLHF
TGTGCCAGCAGCTTTCAAGGGGGTAATTCACCCCTCCACTTT
>.|TRBJ2-6|TRBV27|.
CASSFNSGANVLTF
TGTGCCAGCAGTTTCAACTCTGGGGCCAACGTCCTGACTTTC
>.|TRBJ2-1|TRBV5-1|.
CASSLAASANNEQFF
TGCGCCAGCAGCTTGGCGGCTAGCGCTAACAATGAGCAGTTCTTC
>TRBD2|TRBJ2-3|TRBV18|.
CASSPGRGTDTQYF
TGTGCCAGCTCACCGGGGAGGGGCACAGATACGCAGTATTTT
>TRBD2|TRBJ2-3|TRBV3-1/TRBV3-2|.
CASSQVYRAGAFTDTQYF
TGTGCCAGCAGCCAAGTGTATAGGGCGGGAGCCTTCACAGATACGCAGTATTTT
>.|TRBJ1-2|TRBV18|.
CASSPDAGPNYGYTF
TGTGCCAGCTCGCCGGACGCAGGGCCTAACTATGGCTACACCTTC
>TRBD1|TRBJ2-7|TRBV28|.
CASSSLTGPLSYEQYF
TGTGCCAGCAGTTCTTTGACAGGGCCCCTCTCCTACGAGCAGTACTTC
>.|TRBJ2-5|TRBV7-9|.
CASSSQGMGTQYF
TGTGCCAGCAGCTCCCAGGGGATGGGGACCCAGTACTTC
>.|TRBJ2-3|TRBV5-4|.
CASSNAREDTQYF
TGTGCCAGCAGCAACGCGAGGGAAGATACGCAGTATTTT
>TRBD1|TRBJ1-1|TRBV7-8|once
CASSLEGAVTEAFF
TGTGCCAGCAGCTTAGAGGGGGCTGTTACTGAAGCTTTCTTT
>.|TRBJ2-1|TRBV28|once
CASSLLATNEQFF
TGTGCCAGCAGTTTATTGGCCACCAATGAGCAGTTCTTC
>TRBD1|TRBJ2-5|TRBV5-1|.
CASRRDRVPSEETQYF
TGCGCCAGCAGGAGGGACAGGGTGCCCTCGGAGGAGACCCAGTACTTC
>.|TRBJ1-1|TRBV29-1|.
CSVEEGKAFF
TGCAGCGTTGAGGAGGGGAAAGCTTTCTTT
>TRBD1|TRBJ2-3|TRBV7-3|.
CASSQDRHTQYF
TGTGCCAGCAGCCAGGACAGGCATACGCAGTATTTT
>TRBD1|TRBJ2-3|TRBV6-1|.
CASSEPGRGRGDTQYF
TGTGCCAGCAGTGAACCTGGCAGGGGGAGAGGAGATACGCAGTATTTT
>.|TRBJ2-6|TRBV19|.
CASSRTGRAGANVLTF
TGTGCCAGTAGTCGGACAGGGAGGGCTGGGGCCAACGTCCTGACTTTC
>.|TRBJ1-6|TRBV5-6|few
CASSLGRSSSYNSPLHF
TGTGCCAGCAGCTTGGGGCGGTCCAGCTCCTATAATTCACCCCTCCACTTT
>TRBD1|TRBJ2-1|TRBV27|.
CASSPYGGQVNNEQFF
TGTGCCAGCAGTCCATACGGGGGACAGGTGAACAATGAGCAGTTCTTC
>TRBD2|TRBJ2-5|TRBV7-7|.
CASSQRLAVQETQYF
TGTGCCAGCAGCCAACGACTAGCGGTTCAAGAGACCCAGTACTTC
>.|TRBJ2-5|TRBV21-1|.
CASSRGQDGETQYF
TGTGCCAGCAGCAGGGGGCAAGATGGAGAGACCCAGTACTTC
>TRBD1|TRBJ1-3|TRBV2|.
CASRTGIFSGNTIYF
TGTGCCAGCAGGACAGGGATTTTCTCTGGAAACACCATATATTTT
>.|TRBJ1-1|TRBV19|.
CASSLQGAYTEAFF
TGTGCCAGTAGCTTACAGGGTGCGTACACTGAAGCTTTCTTT
>.|TRBJ1-3|TRBV4-1|.
CASSQDVLRQGMRNTIYF
TGCGCCAGCAGCCAAGATGTCTTGCGGCAGGGTATGCGAAACACCATATATTTT
>TRBD1|TRBJ1-5|TRBV10-3|few
CAISVGDSYSNQPQHF
TGTGCCATCAGTGTAGGGGACAGTTATAGCAATCAGCCCCAGCATTTT